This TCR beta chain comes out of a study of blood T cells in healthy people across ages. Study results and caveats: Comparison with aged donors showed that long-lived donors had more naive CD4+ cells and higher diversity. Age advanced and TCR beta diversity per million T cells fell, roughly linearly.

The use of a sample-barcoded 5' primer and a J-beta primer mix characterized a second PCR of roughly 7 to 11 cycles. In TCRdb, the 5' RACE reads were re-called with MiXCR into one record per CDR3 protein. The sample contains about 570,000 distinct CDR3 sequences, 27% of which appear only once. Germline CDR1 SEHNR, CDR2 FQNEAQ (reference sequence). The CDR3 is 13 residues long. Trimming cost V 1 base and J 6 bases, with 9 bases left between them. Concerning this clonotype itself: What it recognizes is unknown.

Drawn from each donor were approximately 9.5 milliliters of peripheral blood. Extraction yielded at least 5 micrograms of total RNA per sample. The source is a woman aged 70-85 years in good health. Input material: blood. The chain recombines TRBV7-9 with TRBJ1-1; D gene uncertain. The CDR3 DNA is TGTGCCAGCAGCTTAGGTTTTGGCTCTGAAGCTTTCTTT. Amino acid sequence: CASSLGFGSEAFF.